The present T cell receptor beta chain was sequenced within a study of CD8+ T cells in alopecia areata. Study in general: It was oral tofacitinib, at 5 to 10 mg twice daily, that treated patients received. The drug, tofacitinib, lasted 6 to 18 months, followed by 6 months off drug.

Treatment indicated: oral pan-JAK inhibitor, 5-10 mg twice daily. Both peripheral blood and punch biopsies of lesional scalp skin were obtained from patients who had alopecia areata. Sequencing relied on a cDNA template that was reverse transcribed from extracted RNA. Some clones are missing from TCRdb's copy, which holds only in-frame ones; the method was immunoSEQ multiplex PCR. The data show about 210,000 clones, under 70% seen once. The ends were cut back, 1 base at V and 2 bases at J, with 10 bases in the middle. The V gene's germline CDR1 is MNHNS and CDR2 SASEGT. The CDR3 length is 15 residues.

V gene TRBV6-1 combines with J gene TRBJ2-3; tentatively, D is TRBD2 (7 bases). Material: CD4+ T cells sorted from blood, obtained at week 4, from a patient treated with tofacitinib. The sequence was obtained from a human donor with alopecia areata. The CDR3 nucleotides read TGTGCCAGCAGTGAAGTGGGGGGGCCCACAGATACGCAGTATTTT. It codes for CASSEVGGPTDTQYF.